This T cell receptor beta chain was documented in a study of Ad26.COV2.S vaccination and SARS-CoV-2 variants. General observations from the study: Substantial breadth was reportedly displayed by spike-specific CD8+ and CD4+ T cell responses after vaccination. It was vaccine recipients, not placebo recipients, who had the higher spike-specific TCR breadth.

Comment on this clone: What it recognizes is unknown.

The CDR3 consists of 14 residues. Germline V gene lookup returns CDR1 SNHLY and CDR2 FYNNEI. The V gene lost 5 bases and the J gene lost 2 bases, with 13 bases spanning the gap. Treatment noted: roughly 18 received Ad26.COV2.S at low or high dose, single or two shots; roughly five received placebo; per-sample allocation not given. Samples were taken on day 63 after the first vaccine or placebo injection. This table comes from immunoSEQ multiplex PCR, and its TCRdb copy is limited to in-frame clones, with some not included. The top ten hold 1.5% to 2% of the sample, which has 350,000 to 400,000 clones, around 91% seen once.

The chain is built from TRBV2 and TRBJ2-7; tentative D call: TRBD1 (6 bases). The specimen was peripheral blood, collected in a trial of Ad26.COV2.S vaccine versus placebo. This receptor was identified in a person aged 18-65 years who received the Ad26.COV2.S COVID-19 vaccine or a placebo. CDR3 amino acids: CASSSDSRPYEQYF. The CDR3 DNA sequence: TGTGCCAGCAGTTCGGACAGCCGACCCTACGAGCAGTACTTC. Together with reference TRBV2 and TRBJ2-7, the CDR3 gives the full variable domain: EPEVTQTPSHQVTQMGQEVILRCVPISNHLYFYWYRQILGQKVEFLVSFYNNEISEKSEIFDDQFSVERPDGSNFTLKIRSTKLEDSAMYFCASSSDSRPYEQYFGPGTRLTVT.